This entry lists 22 T cell receptor beta chains sequenced from one sample in a study of T cells in women clearing cervical HPV infection. Sequencing was performed with immunoSEQ multiplex PCR; in TCRdb, only in-frame clones are kept and a portion is missing. This table holds roughly 15,000 clones. The sample consisted of blood buffy coat. All receptors come from a woman aged 18-70 years with a cervical HPV16 infection that either progressed to CIN3+ or cleared (not recorded which).

Worth noting for this clone: The read is 3 residues too short to cover the CDR3 end, so that end is filled in from the germline J gene. The V gene is TRBV30, the J gene TRBJ2-4; TRBD1 matches 8 bases. The CDR3 covers 14 residues. V lost 5 bases, J lost 5 bases, and 8 bases stayed unmatched. Looked up from germline, CDR1 is GTSNPN and CDR2 is SVGIG (reference sequence). The sequenced CDR3 bases are TGTGCCTGGGCAACCGGACAGGGCCAAAACATT. Protein: CAWATGQGQNI. The CDR3, in full, reads CAWATGQGQNIQYF.

This clone registers hyperexpanded (1% or more) by frequency. Read sequence stops 3 residues before the CDR3 end, and the germline J gene provides the missing end. V and J are TRBV9 and TRBJ1-1; 9 bases fit TRBD1. The CDR3 sequence is 13 residues long. Germline lookup yields CDR1 SGDLS and CDR2 YYNGEE. Incomplete CDR3 DNA: TGTGCCAGCAGCGGGCGGACAGGGGAAGAA. This encodes CASSGRTGEE. The whole CDR3 sequence is CASSGRTGEEAFF.

CDR3 bases read: TGTGCCAGCTCACCTCAGGCGGCAGGGACTGAA. It yields the protein CASSPQAAGTE. The whole CDR3 sequence reads CASSPQAAGTEAFF. The rearrangement joins TRBV18 to TRBJ1-1; TRBD1 is a possible D gene (5 bases). From the germline J gene comes the end of the CDR3, since the read stops 3 residues before it. V gave up 3 bases and J gave up 5 bases, with 13 bases separating them. Germline V gives CDR1 KGHSH, CDR2 LQKENI. This CDR3 spans 14 amino acids.

Details on this clone: The CDR3 end lies 3 residues beyond the end of the read and is filled in from the germline J gene. This chain joins TRBV5-1 and TRBJ2-1; no firm D call. The CDR3 consists of 13 residues. V was clipped by 5 bases and J by 5 bases, with 11 bases between them. Germline loops: CDR1 SGHRS, CDR2 YFSETQ. Partial CDR3 DNA: TGCGCCAGCAGTTCCTATACCGACAATGAG. Translation: CASSSYTDNE. The full CDR3 is CASSSYTDNEQFF.

For this clone: The CDR3 end falls 3 residues outside the read, so it is completed with the germline J gene. The chain carries TRBV5-1 and TRBJ2-3; tentative D call: TRBD2 (6 bases). Germline V gives CDR1 SGHRS, CDR2 YFSETQ. The CDR3 is made up of 16 amino acids. Trimming left V 0 bases short and J 1 base short, with 12 bases between. The CDR3 bases that were read are TGCGCCAGCAGCTTGGCCGCGACGGGGGGCACAGATACG. The encoded protein is CASSLAATGGTDT. The entire CDR3 reads CASSLAATGGTDTQYF.

Concerning this clone itself: The DNA ends 3 residues before the CDR3 does, and the rest of the CDR3 is filled in from the germline J gene. This chain uses TRBV18 with TRBJ2-2; 8 nucleotides line up with TRBD2. CDR1 is KGHSH and CDR2 is LQKENI in the germline V gene. Trimming took 6 bases from V and 0 from J; bases not matched to a gene: 9. This CDR3 spans 17 amino acids. The CDR3 DNA, read in part, is TGTGCCAGCTCGCCCAGTAGCGGGGCCACGAACACCGGGGAG. It is translated as CASSPSSGATNTGE. The CDR3 in its entirety is CASSPSSGATNTGELFF.

Worth noting for this clone: The sequence runs out 3 residues before the end of the CDR3; the remainder is reconstructed from the germline J gene. The V call is TRBV30, the J call TRBJ2-2, with TRBD1 matching over 9 bases. This CDR3 is 14 amino acids long. Germline V lookup: CDR1 GTSNPN, CDR2 SVGIG (reference sequence). CDR3 in amino acids: CAWTARQGGSPLFF. CDR3 bases read: TGTGCCTGGACCGCCCGACAGGGGGGTTCACCG.

A word on this clone: Coverage ceases 3 residues before the CDR3 finishes, and the germline J gene fills in the end. The J gene is TRBJ2-1, the V gene TRBV29-1; 7 nucleotides align to TRBD1. The length of the CDR3 is 12 residues. From germline, CDR1 is SQVTM and CDR2 ANQGSEA. Trimming removed 7 bases from V and 6 bases from J; junction bases left unmatched: 6. CDR3 DNA (partial): TGCAGCGGCTCGACAGGGATCAATGAG. This codes for CSGSTGINE. The CDR3 reads in full as CSGSTGINEQFF.

Concerning this clone itself: The read finishes 3 residues shy of the CDR3 end, and the germline J gene is used to complete it. The chain combines TRBV7-2 with TRBJ2-4, with 9 bases aligning to TRBD1. CDR3 length: 15 amino acids. Germline lookup yields CDR1 SGHTA and CDR2 FQGNSA. Here the CDR3 reads CASSSSGQGNYGQYF. Partial CDR3 DNA: TGTGCCAGCAGCTCGAGTGGACAGGGGAACTATGGT.

On this clone itself: The DNA ends 3 residues before the CDR3 does, and the rest of the CDR3 is filled in from the germline J gene. The V gene is TRBV11-3, the J gene TRBJ2-2, with TRBD2 as a possible D gene (6 bases). The CDR3 extends over 15 amino acids. The germline gives CDR1 SGHNT, CDR2 YENEEA. The ends were cut back, 4 bases at V and 4 bases at J, with 13 bases in the middle. The CDR3 loop reads CASSYPSEGTGELFF. The CDR3 bases that were read are TGTGCCAGCAGCTACCCTAGCGAGGGCACCGGGGAG.

Turning to this clone: The read terminates 3 residues before the CDR3 end, so the remaining end is supplied by the germline J gene. The chain couples TRBV5-6 to TRBJ1-4, with 7 bases aligning to TRBD1. Germline V gene sequence: CDR1 SGHDT, CDR2 YYEEEE. V was pared by 3 bases and J by 8 bases, with 7 bases of the junction left unmatched. The CDR3 covers 14 residues. The CDR3 region is CASSSGQDWEKLFF. The CDR3 bases that were read are TGTGCCAGCAGCTCCGGACAGGATTGGGAAAAA.

To note about this clone: Read coverage stops 3 residues before the CDR3 terminus; the germline J gene supplies the remainder. J is TRBJ1-4 and V is TRBV2, with 7 nucleotides matching TRBD1. From germline, CDR1 is SNHLY and CDR2 FYNNEI. This CDR3 region has 14 residues. The covered CDR3 bases are TGTGCCACCCAAACAGGGGATCGTAATTCACCA. Amino acid sequence: CATQTGDRNSP. The entire CDR3 protein reads CATQTGDRNSPLFF. Full variable domain (missing parts from reference TRBV2 and TRBJ1-4): EPEVTQTPSHQVTQMGQEVILRCVPISNHLYFYWYRQILGQKVEFLVSFYNNEISEKSEIFDDQFSVERPDGSNFTLKIRSTKLEDSAMYFCATQTGDRNSPLFFGSGTQLSVL.

Comments on this clone: With the read ending 3 residues before the CDR3 end, the germline J gene is used to fill in that end. This chain uses TRBV20-1 with TRBJ1-2; D possibly corresponds to TRBD1 (6 bases). V lost 2 bases to trimming and J lost 1 base, with 17 bases between them. The CDR3 has 16 residues. CDR1 and CDR2 from the germline V gene are DFQATT and SNEGSKA (reference sequence). CDR3 loop: CSARKGRGDVNYGYTF. The covered CDR3 bases are TGCAGTGCTAGAAAGGGCAGGGGCGACGTTAACTATGGC.

A remark on this clone: The read is 3 residues too short to cover the CDR3 end, so that end is filled in from the germline J gene. The V call is TRBV18, the J call TRBJ1-4; D gene ambiguous. The CDR3 is 12 amino acids. The germline V gene has CDR1 KGHSH and CDR2 LQKENI. The V and J ends lost 5 bases and 7 bases respectively, with 8 bases between them. The CDR3 is CASSDMVEKLFF. The DNA read from the CDR3 is TGTGCCAGCTCAGACATGGTTGAAAAA.

Comments on this clone: The read gets to within 3 residues of the CDR3 end, and the germline J gene fills in the rest. The genes are TRBV5-1 and TRBJ1-2; the D gene is possibly TRBD1 (5 bases). CDR1 and CDR2 from the germline V gene are SGHRS and YFSETQ. The CDR3 contains 16 residues. The sequenced CDR3 bases are TGCGCCAGCAGCTTATGGGGGGGACGGTACCAAGAGACC. Translating it yields CASSLWGGRYQET. The CDR3 in its entirety is CASSLWGGRYQETYTF.

Concerning this clone: One end of the junction fails to match germline, which may point to a read error. The read terminates 3 residues before the CDR3 end, so the remaining end is supplied by the germline J gene. The same CDR3 also results from other DNA sequences found in this sample. The chain employs TRBV5-6 and TRBJ1-3; no firm D call. Looked up from germline, CDR1 is SGHDT and CDR2 is YYEEEE. CDR3 length equals 15 residues. Incomplete CDR3 DNA: TGTGCCAGCAGCTTCAGTGGCAAGACTGGAAACACA. Translation gives CASSFSGKTGNT. The entire CDR3 is CASSFSGKTGNTIYF.

Points on this clone: The read halts 3 residues ahead of the CDR3 end, with the missing end drawn from the germline J gene. The V and J genes are TRBV12-3 or TRBV12-4 and TRBJ1-1; maybe TRBD1 (5 bases). The CDR3 sequence is 14 residues long. V lost 5 bases and J lost 3, with 13 bases in between. The part of the CDR3 DNA that was read is TGTGCCAGCAGTCCACCGCAGGGTCACACTGAA. Its translation: CASSPPQGHTE. The entire CDR3 sequence reads CASSPPQGHTEAFF.

Turning to this clone: The CDR3 end is not reached by the read, which stops 3 residues before it; the germline J gene fills it in. The J gene is TRBJ2-5, the V gene TRBV12-3 or TRBV12-4; 11 positions match TRBD2. V lost 6 bases, J lost 4 bases, and 4 bases stayed unmatched. This CDR3 has 14 residues. The CDR3 region is CASSSSGGPETQYF. CDR3 DNA, as far as it was read: TGTGCCAGCAGCTCTAGCGGGGGGCCAGAGACC.

For this clone: The read terminates 3 residues ahead of where the CDR3 ends, so the germline J gene completes it. The V and J genes are TRBV7-2 and TRBJ1-5; possible D gene TRBD1, 6 bases. Trimming removed 0 bases from V and 7 bases from J, with 16 bases in between. Germline CDR1 reads SGHTA; CDR2 reads FQGNSA. The CDR3 has 16 amino acids. The part of the CDR3 DNA that was read is TGTGCCAGCAGCTTAGCTTTCGCAGGGGCAATACAGCCC. It yields the protein CASSLAFAGAIQP. The full CDR3 reads CASSLAFAGAIQPQHF.

On this clone: The read ends 3 residues shy of where the CDR3 ends; the end is completed using the germline J gene. This chain joins TRBV14 and TRBJ2-5; no clear D. Germline CDR1 reads SGHDN; CDR2 reads FVKESK. CDR3 length: 13 amino acids. V was cut by 2 bases and J by 3 bases, with 7 bases left in between. CDR3 amino acids: CASSQFAEETQYF. The CDR3 bases that were read are TGTGCCAGCAGCCAATTTGCGGAAGAGACC.

Details on this clone: From the germline J gene comes the end of the CDR3, since the read stops 3 residues before it. V and J are TRBV30 and TRBJ2-3; D call uncertain. Germline assignment: CDR1 GTSNPN and CDR2 SVGIG (reference sequence). The CDR3 spans 15 residues. Trimming cost V 3 bases and J 2 bases, with 15 bases left between them. The CDR3 loop reads CAWRAPGLHTDTQYF. The part of the CDR3 DNA that was read is TGTGCCTGGAGAGCCCCGGGTTTACACACAGATACG.

For this clone: The observed sequence ends 3 residues before the CDR3 terminus, with the missing tail filled in from the germline J gene. The chain links TRBV7-7 to TRBJ2-5; 7 bases are shared with TRBD1. Germline values: CDR1 SSHAT, CDR2 FNYEAQ (reference sequence). The length of the CDR3 is 15 residues. V dropped 2 bases and J dropped 5; count of bases not matched to a gene: 8. Here the CDR3 reads CASSLRQGVLETQYF. The CDR3 DNA, read in part, is TGTGCCAGCAGCTTAAGGCAGGGGGTTTTGGAGACC.